Listed below are T cell receptor beta chains from one sample, sequenced in a study of blood T cells in healthy people across ages. TCRdb re-called the 5' RACE reads with MiXCR, one entry per CDR3 protein. The sample has about 1,400,000 distinct CDR3 sequences; 35% to 45% are singletons. The specimen was blood. Receptors were obtained from a woman aged 18-30 years in good health. Each CDR3 is given with its conserved first and last residue. The order of the fields is D gene, clone size, J gene, V gene, CDR3 length, CDR3 DNA, CDR3 protein. The D gene is left open where the match is weak. Clone sizes are given selectively: once, few, many, or a class where the clone is expanded.

d_gene: -
abundance: -
j_gene: TRBJ1-2
v_gene: TRBV29-1
len: 11
CDR3nt: TGCAGCGTTGATGCAGGGTACGGCTACACCTTC
CDR3aa: CSVDAGYGYTF

d_gene: TRBD1
abundance: many
j_gene: TRBJ1-2
v_gene: TRBV7-9
len: 15
CDR3nt: TGTGCCAGCAGCTTAACCGGGACAGGGGGCTATGGCTACACCTTC
CDR3aa: CASSLTGTGGYGYTF

d_gene: -
abundance: -
j_gene: TRBJ2-2
v_gene: TRBV11-2
len: 12
CDR3nt: TGTGCCGGCAGCTTATTCGCCGGGGAGCTGTTTTTT
CDR3aa: CAGSLFAGELFF

d_gene: -
abundance: -
j_gene: TRBJ2-7
v_gene: TRBV6-1
len: 13
CDR3nt: TGTGCCACCAAGGTTAGCTCCTACAATGAGCAGTACTTC
CDR3aa: CATKVSSYNEQYF

d_gene: -
abundance: -
j_gene: TRBJ1-2
v_gene: TRBV28
len: 12
CDR3nt: TGTGCCAGCAGTCTTCCCTCTCGGGGCTACACCTTC
CDR3aa: CASSLPSRGYTF

d_gene: -
abundance: -
j_gene: TRBJ1-3
v_gene: TRBV5-1
len: 15
CDR3nt: TGCGCCAGCAGCTTGGGAGGGACGGACGGAAACACCATATATTTT
CDR3aa: CASSLGGTDGNTIYF

d_gene: TRBD2
abundance: -
j_gene: TRBJ2-1
v_gene: TRBV7-6
len: 16
CDR3nt: TGTGCCAGCAGCTCCAACGGGGGGGACCCTTCGGGTGAGCAGTTCTTC
CDR3aa: CASSSNGGDPSGEQFF

d_gene: -
abundance: few
j_gene: TRBJ2-2
v_gene: TRBV21-1
len: 12
CDR3nt: TGTGCCAGCAGCCCTGATATCGGGGAGCTGTTTTTT
CDR3aa: CASSPDIGELFF

d_gene: -
abundance: few
j_gene: TRBJ2-1
v_gene: TRBV14
len: 13
CDR3nt: TGTGCCAGCAGCCTTGGAGCGTCCAGGGAGCAGTTCTTC
CDR3aa: CASSLGASREQFF

d_gene: -
abundance: -
j_gene: TRBJ1-1
v_gene: TRBV4-1
len: 13
CDR3nt: TGCGCCAGCAGCCATGTGGGAATCGCTGAAGCTTTCTTT
CDR3aa: CASSHVGIAEAFF

d_gene: TRBD1
abundance: few
j_gene: TRBJ1-6
v_gene: TRBV27
len: 15
CDR3nt: TGTGCCAGCAGTCGGGACAGGGGGGGCAATTCACCCCTCCACTTT
CDR3aa: CASSRDRGGNSPLHF

d_gene: TRBD2
abundance: -
j_gene: TRBJ2-1
v_gene: TRBV6-6
len: 17
CDR3nt: TGTGCCGGCGCGGGACTAGCGGGAGGAAGGTCCTACAATGAGCAGTTCTTC
CDR3aa: CAGAGLAGGRSYNEQFF

d_gene: TRBD2
abundance: -
j_gene: TRBJ2-7
v_gene: TRBV12-3/TRBV12-4
len: 15
CDR3nt: TGTGCCAGCAGTTTGGTCCAGGGACTATCGGGCGAGCAGTACTTC
CDR3aa: CASSLVQGLSGEQYF

d_gene: -
abundance: -
j_gene: TRBJ2-7
v_gene: TRBV5-1
len: 14
CDR3nt: TGCGCCAGCAGCTCAGAGCAGAATTACAATGAGCAGTACTTC
CDR3aa: CASSSEQNYNEQYF

d_gene: TRBD2
abundance: few
j_gene: TRBJ2-1
v_gene: TRBV2
len: 15
CDR3nt: TGTGCCAGCACTAAGGAGGCGGGAGTCAGAAATGAGCAGTTCTTC
CDR3aa: CASTKEAGVRNEQFF

d_gene: TRBD2
abundance: -
j_gene: TRBJ2-7
v_gene: TRBV10-3
len: 16
CDR3nt: TGTGCCACCAGTGAGTGGACTAGCGGGTCCTCCAATGAGCAGTACTTC
CDR3aa: CATSEWTSGSSNEQYF

d_gene: -
abundance: -
j_gene: TRBJ1-1
v_gene: TRBV10-3
len: 12
CDR3nt: TGTGCCATCAGTGAAAAGCACACTGAAGCTTTCTTT
CDR3aa: CAISEKHTEAFF

d_gene: -
abundance: few
j_gene: TRBJ1-1
v_gene: TRBV11-2
len: 16
CDR3nt: TGTGCCAGCAGCTTAGTGCTTTACAGGGCAGACACTGAAGCTTTCTTT
CDR3aa: CASSLVLYRADTEAFF

d_gene: TRBD2
abundance: few
j_gene: TRBJ2-3
v_gene: TRBV11-1
len: 20
CDR3nt: TGTGCCAGCAGCTTGGAAGGACTAGCGGGATCGGCCGGGAGATCAGATACGCAGTATTTT
CDR3aa: CASSLEGLAGSAGRSDTQYF

d_gene: -
abundance: few
j_gene: TRBJ1-6
v_gene: TRBV7-6
len: 16
CDR3nt: TGTGCCAGCAGCATAGACCCCCGGTCCTATAATTCACCCCTCCACTTT
CDR3aa: CASSIDPRSYNSPLHF

d_gene: -
abundance: few
j_gene: TRBJ1-1
v_gene: TRBV4-1
len: 15
CDR3nt: TGCGCCAGCAGCCAAGGACCGGGACTTCAAACTGAAGCTTTCTTT
CDR3aa: CASSQGPGLQTEAFF

d_gene: TRBD1
abundance: -
j_gene: TRBJ1-1
v_gene: TRBV7-9
len: 13
CDR3nt: TGTGCCAGCAGTAAGATGGACAGGGTAGAAGCTTTCTTT
CDR3aa: CASSKMDRVEAFF

d_gene: -
abundance: -
j_gene: TRBJ2-2
v_gene: TRBV7-2
len: 16
CDR3nt: TGTGCCAGAGATAAGGAGGGGACAGCGAACACCGGGGAGCTGTTTTTT
CDR3aa: CARDKEGTANTGELFF

d_gene: -
abundance: -
j_gene: TRBJ1-5
v_gene: TRBV20-1
len: 13
CDR3nt: TGCAGTGCTAGATCGGCAGGGAATCAGCCCCAGCATTTT
CDR3aa: CSARSAGNQPQHF

d_gene: TRBD2
abundance: few
j_gene: TRBJ2-7
v_gene: TRBV12-3/TRBV12-4
len: 16
CDR3nt: TGTGCCAGCAGCCAACTAGCGGGGGTCCCACAGGACGAGCAGTACTTC
CDR3aa: CASSQLAGVPQDEQYF

d_gene: -
abundance: -
j_gene: TRBJ2-4
v_gene: TRBV20-1
len: 11
CDR3nt: TGCAGTGCGAAGGGGGGGCACATTCAGTACTTC
CDR3aa: CSAKGGHIQYF

d_gene: -
abundance: few
j_gene: TRBJ1-5
v_gene: TRBV7-2
len: 13
CDR3nt: TGTGCCAGCAGCCCCCAGTACGGTCAGCCCCAGCATTTT
CDR3aa: CASSPQYGQPQHF

d_gene: -
abundance: -
j_gene: TRBJ2-7
v_gene: TRBV5-1
len: 15
CDR3nt: TGCGCCAGCGCAGGGGGGCTGACAAACCATTACGAGCAGTACTTC
CDR3aa: CASAGGLTNHYEQYF

d_gene: -
abundance: -
j_gene: TRBJ2-2
v_gene: TRBV2
len: 13
CDR3nt: TGTGCCAGCAGTGCCCAGGGAACCGGGGAGCTGTTTTTT
CDR3aa: CASSAQGTGELFF

d_gene: -
abundance: -
j_gene: TRBJ2-4
v_gene: TRBV20-1
len: 15
CDR3nt: TGCAGTGCTAGAGATGAAGGAGACGCCAAAAACATTCAGTACTTC
CDR3aa: CSARDEGDAKNIQYF

d_gene: -
abundance: -
j_gene: TRBJ2-2
v_gene: TRBV3-1
len: 17
CDR3nt: TGTGCCAGCAGCCAAGAAGGTAGTAGGGCCGAAACCGGGGAGCTGTTTTTT
CDR3aa: CASSQEGSRAETGELFF

d_gene: -
abundance: -
j_gene: TRBJ2-1
v_gene: TRBV6-5
len: 14
CDR3nt: TGTGCCAGCAGAACGGGACTCCTATACCCCAAGCAGTTCTTC
CDR3aa: CASRTGLLYPKQFF

d_gene: TRBD1
abundance: once
j_gene: TRBJ2-1
v_gene: TRBV12-5
len: 17
CDR3nt: TGTGCTAGTGGTTTGGCCCCCGGGACAGGTGGTTACAATGAGCAGTTCTTC
CDR3aa: CASGLAPGTGGYNEQFF

d_gene: -
abundance: -
j_gene: TRBJ1-2
v_gene: TRBV7-2
len: 13
CDR3nt: TGTGCCAGCAGCCAGATGGGGGTAACTGGCTACACCTTC
CDR3aa: CASSQMGVTGYTF

d_gene: TRBD2
abundance: few
j_gene: TRBJ2-1
v_gene: TRBV3-1
len: 15
CDR3nt: TGTGCCAGCAGCCAAGGGCAGGGAGGGTTCAATGAGCAGTTCTTC
CDR3aa: CASSQGQGGFNEQFF

d_gene: -
abundance: -
j_gene: TRBJ2-7
v_gene: TRBV6-1
len: 14
CDR3nt: TGTGCCAGCGCATCATATTTCCCGGATAATCAGCAGTACTTC
CDR3aa: CASASYFPDNQQYF

d_gene: -
abundance: -
j_gene: TRBJ1-1
v_gene: TRBV21-1
len: 15
CDR3nt: TGTGCCAGCAGAAGACCGGCGGCCCTCAACACTGAAGCTTTCTTT
CDR3aa: CASRRPAALNTEAFF

d_gene: -
abundance: once
j_gene: TRBJ1-2
v_gene: TRBV7-9
len: 14
CDR3nt: TGTGCCAGCAGCCCACAGGGATTTAACTATGGCTACACCTTC
CDR3aa: CASSPQGFNYGYTF

d_gene: -
abundance: -
j_gene: TRBJ2-7
v_gene: TRBV20-1
len: 15
CDR3nt: TGCAGTGCTAGAGGCCAGGGGCCGACAGGATACGAGCAGTACTTC
CDR3aa: CSARGQGPTGYEQYF

d_gene: -
abundance: -
j_gene: TRBJ2-6
v_gene: TRBV12-3/TRBV12-4
len: 16
CDR3nt: TGTGCCAGCAGTTTTGACAAGTCTGCGGGGGCCAACGTCCTGACTTTC
CDR3aa: CASSFDKSAGANVLTF

d_gene: -
abundance: once
j_gene: TRBJ1-4
v_gene: TRBV27
len: 15
CDR3nt: TGTGCCAGCAGTTTATCGATAGGGGCTGATGAAAAACTGTTTTTT
CDR3aa: CASSLSIGADEKLFF

d_gene: -
abundance: once
j_gene: TRBJ1-2
v_gene: TRBV6-6
len: 10
CDR3nt: TGTGCCAGCAGCCTTTATGGCCACACCTTC
CDR3aa: CASSLYGHTF

d_gene: -
abundance: -
j_gene: TRBJ1-1
v_gene: TRBV27
len: 15
CDR3nt: TGTGCCAGCAGTTTGGGGCGGGGGGCAGACACTGAAGCTTTCTTT
CDR3aa: CASSLGRGADTEAFF

d_gene: TRBD1
abundance: -
j_gene: TRBJ1-2
v_gene: TRBV6-5
len: 14
CDR3nt: TGTGCCAGCATCAAACAGGGGGCCTATTATGGCTACACCTTC
CDR3aa: CASIKQGAYYGYTF

d_gene: TRBD1
abundance: -
j_gene: TRBJ1-1
v_gene: TRBV2
len: 15
CDR3nt: TGTGCCAGCACTGCTTCCGGGACAGAGAACACTGAAGCTTTCTTT
CDR3aa: CASTASGTENTEAFF

d_gene: TRBD1
abundance: -
j_gene: TRBJ1-6
v_gene: TRBV10-3
len: 15
CDR3nt: TGTGCCATCAGTGTCCGCCGGGACAGGGTTTCACCCCTCCACTTT
CDR3aa: CAISVRRDRVSPLHF

d_gene: -
abundance: -
j_gene: TRBJ2-3
v_gene: TRBV7-9
len: 16
CDR3nt: TGTGCCAGCAGTTTCCTACTAACGGGGGAAAAAGATACGCAGTATTTT
CDR3aa: CASSFLLTGEKDTQYF

d_gene: -
abundance: few
j_gene: TRBJ1-1
v_gene: TRBV25-1
len: 14
CDR3nt: TGTGCCAGCAGTGCACACAGGATGAACACTGAAGCTTTCTTT
CDR3aa: CASSAHRMNTEAFF

d_gene: -
abundance: few
j_gene: TRBJ2-7
v_gene: TRBV4-1
len: 12
CDR3nt: TGCGCCAGCAGTTCGGGGGGCGCCGAGCAGTACTTC
CDR3aa: CASSSGGAEQYF

d_gene: -
abundance: -
j_gene: TRBJ2-1
v_gene: TRBV30
len: 13
CDR3nt: TGTGCCTGGAGTGCGTCGATCCTAAGCCATCCGTTCTTC
CDR3aa: CAWSASILSHPFF

d_gene: -
abundance: -
j_gene: TRBJ2-5
v_gene: TRBV20-1
len: 16
CDR3nt: TGCAGTGCCTTAGGAGGGGGAGGGGACACTCAAGAGACCCAGTACTTC
CDR3aa: CSALGGGGDTQETQYF

d_gene: -
abundance: -
j_gene: TRBJ2-5
v_gene: TRBV13
len: 14
CDR3nt: TGTGCCAGCGACACCGGGAGACGGAGCAATGAGCAGTACTTC
CDR3aa: CASDTGRRSNEQYF

d_gene: -
abundance: -
j_gene: TRBJ1-5
v_gene: TRBV21-1
len: 15
CDR3nt: TGTGCCAGCAGCAAAGTTCGGGTCTGGGATCAGCCCCAGCATTTT
CDR3aa: CASSKVRVWDQPQHF

d_gene: -
abundance: few
j_gene: TRBJ2-3
v_gene: TRBV5-1
len: 14
CDR3nt: TGCGCCAGCAGCTTGTTCGGGGACGCAGATACGCAGTATTTT
CDR3aa: CASSLFGDADTQYF

d_gene: -
abundance: -
j_gene: TRBJ1-2
v_gene: TRBV27
len: 14
CDR3nt: TGTGCCAGCAGGCCAGTGTGGGATGACTATGGCTACACCTTC
CDR3aa: CASRPVWDDYGYTF